This passage covers 15 T cell receptor beta chains from one sample sequenced in a study of T-cell memory formation after mild COVID-19. MiXCR, run by TCRdb on the 5' RACE reads, gives a single entry per CDR3 protein. The sample consists of almost 350,000 distinct CDR3 sequences, 20% to 25% of them appearing once. The sample was PBMCs or a T cell subset sorted from them (not recorded which). These receptors were taken from a man aged 18 to 30 who had mild COVID-19 (a few samples of this study predate the infection). Cell type and time point are not known.

This chain uses TRBV18 with TRBJ1-2; a weak D match, TRBD1 (5 bases). The germline V gene encodes CDR1 KGHSH and CDR2 LQKENI. Trimming shortened V by 1 base and J by 7 bases, and 13 bases separated the two germline ends. This CDR3 spans 14 amino acids. CDR3 sequence: CASSPRGGGTGYTF. CDR3 nucleotide sequence: TGTGCCAGCTCACCACGTGGTGGAGGGACTGGCTACACCTTC.

This sequence joins TRBV11-2 and TRBJ2-1; D gene ambiguous. Germline V gene sequence: CDR1 SGHAT, CDR2 FQNNGV. V lost 6 bases to trimming and J lost 9 bases, with 18 bases between them. The CDR3 contains 14 residues. DNA for the CDR3: TGTGCCAGCAGTTCTTCCGTTGGTGGGATTGAGCAGTTCTTC. Translation: CASSSSVGGIEQFF.

The chain combines TRBV4-2 with TRBJ2-3; possibly TRBD1 for D (6 bases). Trimming left V 4 bases short and J 3 bases short, with 14 bases between. Germline CDR1 is LGHNA and CDR2 is YNFKEQ. This CDR3 spans 15 amino acids. CDR3 residues: CASSPIAGVTDTQYF. The CDR3 DNA sequence: TGTGCCAGCAGCCCGATTGCAGGGGTGACAGATACGCAGTATTTT.

This clonotype came up a few times. The V and J genes are TRBV9 and TRBJ2-3; D assignment may be TRBD1 or TRBD2 (5 bases each). CDR1 SGDLS and CDR2 YYNGEE come from the germline V gene. Trimming removed 2 bases from V and 4 bases from J, with 5 bases in between. The CDR3 spans 12 residues. The CDR3 sequence is CASSVGPDTQYF. The CDR3 nucleotides read TGTGCCAGCAGCGTGGGACCAGATACGCAGTATTTT.

The chain combines TRBV6-2 or TRBV6-3 with TRBJ1-5; D remains unclear. The CDR3 totals 14 residues. Trimming took off 2 bases at V and 1 base at J, with 6 bases between the two ends. Germline V CDR1 and CDR2: MNHEY, SVGEGT. The CDR3 sequence is CASSYLDSNQPQHF. The CDR3 nucleotides read TGTGCCAGCAGTTACCTGGACAGCAATCAGCCCCAGCATTTT.

J is TRBJ1-2 and V is TRBV7-9; D gene uncertain. Per germline, CDR1 SEHNR and CDR2 FQNEAQ (reference sequence). This CDR3 region has 14 residues. Trimming pared 2 bases from V and 6 bases from J, leaving 13 bases between. In DNA, the CDR3 is TGTGCCAGCAGCTTATTCGCCCAAGGCCATGGCTACACCTTC. Its translation: CASSLFAQGHGYTF. Full variable domain (outside the CDR3, taken from reference TRBV7-9 and TRBJ1-2): DTGVSQNPRHKITKRGQNVTFRCDPISEHNRLYWYRQTLGQGPEFLTYFQNEAQLEKSRLLSDRFSAERPKGSFSTLEIQRTEQGDSAMYLCASSLFAQGHGYTFGSGTRLTVV.

Remarks on this clonotype: Sequence at one end of the junction differs from germline and may be a read error. The V gene is TRBV7-7, the J gene TRBJ2-5; D ambiguous. This CDR3 has 14 residues. Germline V gene sequence: CDR1 SSHAT, CDR2 FNYEAQ (reference sequence). The CDR3 DNA is TGTGCTAGCAGCCAGACATCCTTCCAAGAGACCCAGTACTTC. Translating it yields CASSQTSFQETQYF.

The V call is TRBV10-3, the J call TRBJ1-5, with D perhaps matching TRBD1 (5 bases). The V and J ends lost 6 bases and 4 bases respectively, with 10 bases between them. This CDR3 is 13 amino acids long. Germline-derived CDR1 and CDR2 are ENHRY and SYGVKD. CDR3 nucleotide sequence: TGTGCCATCAGCGGGGACTTAAATCAGCCCCAGCATTTT. Its protein product is CAISGDLNQPQHF.

The chain joins TRBV9 to TRBJ2-3, with 15 bases identical to TRBD2. Germline V CDR1 and CDR2: SGDLS, YYNGEE. The CDR3 has 17 amino acids. V lost 3 bases, J lost 0 bases, and 2 bases stayed unmatched. DNA for the CDR3: TGTGCCAGCAGCGCCGGGACTAGCGGGGGGAGCACAGATACGCAGTATTTT. Its protein is CASSAGTSGGSTDTQYF.

This clonotype was counted a few times. The chain has TRBV6-1 and TRBJ2-7; TRBD2 agrees at 10 bases. The CDR3 length is 14 residues. Trimming cost V 10 bases and J 4 bases; bases outside gene matches: 10. CDR1 is MNHNS and CDR2 is SASEGT in the germline V gene. Here the CDR3 reads CATAKLAGEYEQYF. CDR3 bases: TGTGCCACCGCAAAGCTAGCGGGGGAATACGAGCAGTACTTC.

V usage is TRBV5-4 and J usage is TRBJ1-1; no firm D call. This CDR3 spans 14 amino acids. Trimming removed 0 bases at V and 6 bases at J, with 12 bases between. The germline V gene has CDR1 SGHNT and CDR2 YYREEE (reference sequence). CDR3 coding DNA: TGTGCCAGCAGCTTGGAACGGGGAAGGGCTGAAGCTTTCTTT. Its protein is CASSLERGRAEAFF.

In this sample, this clonotype turned up a few times. The chain has TRBV7-8 and TRBJ2-2, with a tentative D call TRBD2 (6 bases). Trimming stripped 1 base from V and 4 bases from J, with 7 bases between. The germline gives CDR1 SGHVS, CDR2 FQNEAQ. There are 14 residues in the CDR3. The CDR3 spells CASSLVGGTGELFF. The CDR3 coding sequence is TGTGCCAGCAGCTTAGTGGGGGGCACCGGGGAGCTGTTTTTT. The whole variable domain, remainder taken from reference TRBV7-8 and TRBJ2-2, is GAGVSQSPRYKVAKRGQDVALRCDPISGHVSLFWYQQALGQGPEFLTYFQNEAQLDKSGLPSDRFFAERPEGSVSTLKIQRTQQEDSAVYLCASSLVGGTGELFFGEGSRLTVL.

This clonotype was found a few times. The chain joins TRBV6-2 or TRBV6-3 to TRBJ2-7, with D possibly being TRBD2 (5 bases). The CDR3 consists of 13 residues. Trimming pared 7 bases from V and 0 bases from J, leaving 10 bases between. Germline CDR1 and CDR2: MNHEY and SVGEGT. The CDR3 loop is CASTPTISYEQYF. CDR3 nucleotides: TGTGCCAGCACCCCGACTATCTCCTACGAGCAGTACTTC.

V is TRBV9 and J is TRBJ1-1, with unresolved D. Between the trimmed V and J ends, which lost 4 bases and 0 bases, there was a span of 13 bases. This CDR3 contains 15 residues. Germline values: CDR1 SGDLS, CDR2 YYNGEE. CDR3 loop: CASSHRLAVNTEAFF. In DNA, the CDR3 is TGTGCCAGCAGCCACCGGTTGGCAGTGAACACTGAAGCTTTCTTT.

This clonotype has a handful of counts. CDR3 in DNA: TGTGCCAGCAGCTTCAGGGTTTCGGGTCAGCCCCAGCATTTT. Translated: CASSFRVSGQPQHF. This rearrangement joins TRBV7-2 to TRBJ1-5, with a weak D call TRBD1 (5 bases). This CDR3 is 14 amino acids long. Trimming took 3 bases from V and 6 from J, leaving 12 bases between them. Germline V lookup: CDR1 SGHTA, CDR2 FQGNSA.